The 10 T cell receptor beta chains reported below all come from one sample, sequenced in a study of T cells expressing NK-cell markers. From its re-call of the 5' RACE reads, TCRdb lists each CDR3 protein once, without DNA. The listing contains a few hundred thousand distinct CDR3 sequences. Sequencing was carried out using blood T cells: a sorted CD56 or NKG2C T cell subset, CD4+ or CD8+ T cells, or bulk PBMC T cells (not recorded which). The source of these receptors is a man aged 18-75 years in good health.

The chain has TRBV20-1 and TRBJ2-3. There are 13 residues in the CDR3. Germline assignment: CDR1 DFQATT and CDR2 SNEGSKA (reference sequence). CDR3 amino acids: CSALGYFTDTQYF.

This rearrangement joins TRBV7-2 to TRBJ2-4; without DNA, the TCRdb call of TRBD1 cannot be checked. The CDR3 is made up of 13 amino acids. Per the germline V gene, CDR1 is SGHTA and CDR2 is FQGNSA. This chain's CDR3 is CASSLSQGDIQYF.

This chain joins TRBV6-1 and TRBJ2-3; TCRdb outputs TRBD1, but without DNA this stays unchecked. Per germline, CDR1 MNHNS and CDR2 SASEGT. This CDR3 comprises 14 residues. CDR3 in amino acids: CASTPDRVKDTQYF.

This chain links TRBV21-1 with TRBJ2-7. TRBV21-1 is classified as a pseudogene. The CDR3 runs to 16 residues. CDR3 sequence reads: CASSKVPSPEVHEQYF.

V usage is TRBV27 and J usage is TRBJ1-5; with no DNA, the TCRdb D assignment of TRBD1 cannot be verified. Germline assignment: CDR1 MNHEY and CDR2 SMNVEV (reference sequence). This CDR3 contains 15 residues. The CDR3 reads CASSIHPGGNQPQHF.

V and J are TRBV4-1 and TRBJ1-4. The CDR3 covers 17 residues. CDR1 MGHRA and CDR2 YSYEKL come from the germline V gene. The CDR3 sequence: CASSPDPSQSTNEKLFF.

The rearrangement joins TRBV25-1 to TRBJ1-1; TCRdb designates TRBD1, a call that cannot be tested without DNA. Germline CDR1 reads MGHDK; CDR2 reads SYGVNS. The CDR3 length is 12 residues. CDR3 residues: CARTVLNTEAFF.

The chain combines TRBV6-1 with TRBJ2-3; without DNA, the TCRdb call of TRBD1 cannot be checked. Germline V gene data show CDR1 as MNHNS and CDR2 as SASEGT. The CDR3 has 15 residues. This CDR3 is CASVRQGRRADTQYF.

The chain's CDR3 is CAITGDAASTDTQYF. V usage is TRBV10-3 and J usage is TRBJ2-3; TCRdb proposes TRBD2, but this gene call is untestable without DNA. Germline V gene sequence: CDR1 ENHRY, CDR2 SYGVKD. The CDR3 contains 15 residues.

The rearrangement links TRBV28 to TRBJ1-3. Germline-derived CDR1 and CDR2 are MDHEN and SYDVKM. There are 12 residues in the CDR3. The chain's CDR3 is CASNKAGNTIYF.